These 28 T cell receptor beta chains originate from one sample sequenced in a study of CD8 T cells in ankylosing spondylitis. TCRdb re-analysed the 5' RACE reads in MiXCR, keeping a single row per CDR3 protein. The top ten clones hold about 2.7% of a sample with 100,000 to 150,000 distinct CDR3 sequences, roughly an eighth of them seen once. Sequenced sample: blood, either unsorted or a sorted T cell fraction (not recorded which). The source of these receptors is a female donor with ankylosing spondylitis or in good health (not recorded which).

This clonotype was counted many times. The V call is TRBV21-1, the J call TRBJ1-5; TRBD1, the D gene given by the table, was not confirmed from the DNA. TRBV21-1 is a pseudogene locus. This CDR3 contains 16 residues. The CDR3 DNA sequence: TGTGCCAGCAACGTCCGGGACACTGCCCCTAATCAGCCCCAGCATTTT. Its protein is CASNVRDTAPNQPQHF.

This clonotype was detected ten times or more. The rearrangement joins TRBV7-2 to TRBJ1-2; the D gene is possibly TRBD1 (6 bases). V lost 5 bases, J lost 0 bases, and 13 bases lay in between. This CDR3 has 15 residues. Germline assignment: CDR1 SGHTA and CDR2 FQGNSA. This CDR3 reads CASSLTWTANYGYTF. Written as DNA, the CDR3 is TGTGCCAGCAGCCTGACCTGGACAGCTAACTATGGCTACACCTTC. Full variable domain (remainder filled in from reference TRBV7-2 and TRBJ1-2): GAGVSQSPSNKVTEKGKDVELRCDPISGHTALYWYRQSLGQGLEFLIYFQGNSAPDKSGLPSDRFSAERTGGSVSTLTIQRTQQEDSAVYLCASSLTWTANYGYTFGSGTRLTVV.

The sample holds many counts of this clonotype. The chain joins TRBV20-1 to TRBJ2-7; 9 bases match TRBD2. V was clipped by 1 base and J by 3 bases; unmatched bases: 4. This CDR3 comprises 14 residues. The germline V gene has CDR1 DFQATT and CDR2 SNEGSKA (reference sequence). The CDR3 coding sequence is TGCAGTGCTAGAGGTAGCGGGAGTTACTACGAGCAGTACTTC. Its protein is CSARGSGSYYEQYF.

This clonotype was observed at least ten times. The genes are TRBV6-5 and TRBJ2-2; D unclear. Trimming cost V 7 bases and J 4 bases, with 16 bases left between them. CDR1 is MNHEY, CDR2 SVGAGI, per germline. The CDR3 has 15 amino acids. The CDR3 DNA reads TGTGCCAGCATCTACTCCCAAGGCGGCACCGGGGAGCTGTTTTTT. Protein: CASIYSQGGTGELFF.

This clonotype was seen many times. The chain is built from TRBV10-3 and TRBJ2-1; 7 bases match TRBD2. With 10 bases clipped from V and 7 bases from J, the junction kept 7 bases outside the gene matches. Germline V gene sequence: CDR1 ENHRY, CDR2 SYGVKD. The CDR3 runs 12 residues. CDR3 DNA: TGTGCCACCCAGGGTAGCGGGAATGAGCAGTTCTTC. It translates to CATQGSGNEQFF.

This clonotype came up many times. The genes are TRBV6-1 and TRBJ2-7, with 7 positions matching TRBD1. CDR1 is MNHNS and CDR2 is SASEGT in the germline V gene. The CDR3 runs 14 residues. V lost 4 bases to trimming and J lost 2 bases; unmatched junction nucleotides: 5. CDR3 in DNA: TGTGCCAGCAGTGGTCCCGGGACAGCCTACGAGCAGTACTTC. As protein: CASSGPGTAYEQYF.

The chain employs TRBV2 and TRBJ1-1; D is undetermined. V was cut by 8 bases and J by 2 bases, with 15 bases left in between. Looked up from germline, CDR1 is SNHLY and CDR2 is FYNNEI. The CDR3 length is 14 residues. This CDR3 is CASGPPGVNTEAFF. For the CDR3, the DNA is TGTGCCAGCGGACCGCCCGGGGTAAACACTGAAGCTTTCTTT.

This clonotype occurred many times. The rearrangement joins TRBV11-2 to TRBJ2-5; no reliable D call. CDR1 SGHAT and CDR2 FQNNGV come from the germline V gene. This CDR3 has 15 residues. V lost 5 bases to trimming and J lost 2 bases, with 15 bases between them. CDR3 sequence: CASSPGSVGQETQYF. The DNA of the CDR3 is TGTGCCAGCAGCCCCGGATCAGTCGGGCAAGAGACCCAGTACTTC.

In the case of this clonotype: Possible read error: a much larger clone is one base away. CDR3 sequence reads: CSAGPRAGTEAFF. The CDR3, as DNA: TGCAGTGCTGGCCCCAGGGCAGGAACTGAAGCTTTCTTT. The chain carries TRBV20-1 and TRBJ1-1; a weak D match, TRBD1 (5 bases). Trimming left V 5 bases short and J 5 bases short, with 15 bases between. In germline, CDR1 is DFQATT, CDR2 SNEGSKA (reference sequence). This CDR3 comprises 13 residues.

The chain combines TRBV10-3 with TRBJ2-1; the D is unclear. Germline assignment: CDR1 ENHRY and CDR2 SYGVKD. This CDR3 has 21 amino acids. The V end lost 6 bases, the J end lost 2 bases, and 32 bases lay between the germline ends. The DNA of the CDR3 is TGTGCCATCAGACCCTGTACAGCCAACCTAAGGATTAATAGTACCTACAATGAGCAGTTCTTC. Its protein is CAIRPCTANLRINSTYNEQFF.

The table lists this clonotype with many counts. The gene calls are TRBV28 and TRBJ1-2; 7 bases agree with TRBD1. Germline CDR1 reads MDHEN; CDR2 reads SYDVKM. With 2 bases clipped from V and 5 bases from J, the junction kept 8 bases outside the gene matches. CDR3 size: 15 residues. The CDR3 nucleotides read TGTGCCAGCAGTTTAGACCCGGGACAGACATATGGCTACACCTTC. It translates to CASSLDPGQTYGYTF.

This clonotype was seen repeatedly, ten times or more. The chain joins TRBV20-1 to TRBJ1-6, with 10 bases aligning to TRBD1. This CDR3 is 14 amino acids long. Germline V gene data show CDR1 as DFQATT and CDR2 as SNEGSKA (reference sequence). The junction had 4 bases not matched to a gene; V was cut back by 6 bases and J by 5 bases. The CDR3, as DNA: TGCAGTGCCCCAGGGACAGGGGATAATTCACCCCTCCACTTT. Translation gives CSAPGTGDNSPLHF.

This clonotype was counted a few times. This chain joins TRBV13 and TRBJ2-7; D might be TRBD1 (6 bases). V was trimmed by 4 bases and J by 0 bases, leaving 19 bases between them. CDR3 length: 17 residues. Germline V gene lookup returns CDR1 PRHDT and CDR2 FYEKMQ (reference sequence). This CDR3 reads CASSSLDSGTTSYEQYF. CDR3 DNA: TGTGCCAGCAGCTCGCTGGACTCCGGGACAACCTCCTACGAGCAGTACTTC.

This clonotype turned up a few times. V and J are TRBV3-1 and TRBJ2-2; 8 nucleotides align to TRBD1. The germline gives CDR1 LGHDT, CDR2 YNNKEL (reference sequence). The CDR3 runs 17 residues. V lost 1 base to trimming and J lost 5 bases; unmatched junction nucleotides: 9. The CDR3 is CASSQGSQGARTGELFF. DNA for the CDR3: TGTGCCAGCAGCCAAGGGAGCCAGGGGGCGAGGACCGGGGAGCTGTTTTTT.

The V call is TRBV7-9, the J call TRBJ1-4; D gene uncertain. Looked up from germline, CDR1 is SEHNR and CDR2 is FQNEAQ (reference sequence). V gave up 5 bases and J gave up 0 bases, with 7 bases separating them. CDR3 length: 14 residues. CDR3 nucleotides: TGTGCCAGCAGCCAGAAATCAACTAATGAAAAACTGTTTTTT. Translated, it gives CASSQKSTNEKLFF.

This clonotype was counted a few times. V is TRBV11-2 and J is TRBJ1-5, with D maybe TRBD1 (5 bases). Germline V gene lookup returns CDR1 SGHAT and CDR2 FQNNGV. With 6 bases removed from V and 2 bases from J, the gap between germline ends came to 23 bases. The CDR3 covers 18 residues. The CDR3 loop reads CASSFIPGHTPGNQPQHF. CDR3 coding DNA: TGTGCCAGCAGTTTCATTCCAGGACATACCCCCGGCAATCAGCCCCAGCATTTT.

In the case of this clonotype: This may stem from a read error, because a much larger clone lies one nucleotide away. This chain connects TRBV20-1 to TRBJ2-2; possibly TRBD1 for D (5 bases). The CDR3 runs to 18 residues. The germline V and J ends were trimmed by 1 base and 5 bases, with 23 bases remaining between them. The V gene's germline CDR1 is DFQATT and CDR2 SNEGSKA (reference sequence). The CDR3 spells CSARGGIRANYYTGELFF. In nucleotides, the CDR3 is TGCAGTGCTAGAGGTGGGATCAGGGCCAACTACTATACCGGGGAGCTGTTTTTT.

This clonotype was seen a handful of times. J is TRBJ1-2 and V is TRBV12-3 or TRBV12-4; D is possibly TRBD1 (6 bases). Trimming pared 7 bases from V and 8 bases from J, leaving 20 bases between. The CDR3 consists of 14 residues. CDR3: CASNLGQGLGGYTF. The CDR3 bases are TGTGCCAGCAACCTTGGGCAGGGGTTAGGGGGCTACACCTTC.

The chain employs TRBV7-7 and TRBJ2-5; the D gene could be TRBD1 or TRBD2 (5 bases each). The CDR3 is 11 amino acids. In germline, CDR1 is SSHAT, CDR2 FNYEAQ (reference sequence). CDR3 sequence reads: CARGPQETQYF. The CDR3 DNA reads TGTGCTAGGGGACCTCAAGAGACCCAGTACTTC.

The chain has TRBV6-2 or TRBV6-3 and TRBJ2-3; 9 nucleotides match TRBD1. CDR1 MNHEY and CDR2 SVGEGT come from the germline V gene. Trimming at V came to 6 bases and at J to 6 bases, leaving 7 bases not matched to a gene. The CDR3 is 14 residues long. CDR3 nucleotide sequence: TGTGCCAGCAGACGAGGACAGGGGTACGATACGCAGTATTTT. It is translated as CASRRGQGYDTQYF.

This clonotype was found a few times. The rearrangement joins TRBV18 to TRBJ2-7; the match to TRBD2 covers 11 bases. Germline CDR1 is KGHSH and CDR2 is LQKENI. This CDR3 region has 15 residues. The ends lost 6 bases at V and 0 bases at J; junction bases unmatched: 4. CDR3 DNA sequence: TGTGCCAGCTCCCCCACTAGCGGGGGCTCCTACGAGCAGTACTTC. Protein product: CASSPTSGGSYEQYF.

In this sample, this clonotype turned up many times. V and J are TRBV5-1 and TRBJ2-2; D unresolved. V was pared by 4 bases and J by 7 bases, with 8 bases between. CDR3 length: 12 amino acids. The V gene's germline CDR1 is SGHRS and CDR2 YFSETQ. CDR3 sequence reads: CASSPLGGELFF. In DNA, the CDR3 is TGCGCCAGCAGCCCCCTAGGCGGGGAGCTGTTTTTT.

This clonotype appeared many times. The rearrangement uses TRBV20-1 and TRBJ1-6, with 8 bases aligning to TRBD1. Germline loops: CDR1 DFQATT, CDR2 SNEGSKA (reference sequence). V lost 2 bases to trimming and J lost 7 bases; unmatched junction nucleotides: 7. This CDR3 spans 15 amino acids. The CDR3 protein is CSARPGSGGNSPLHF. DNA for the CDR3: TGCAGTGCTAGACCTGGCTCAGGGGGCAATTCACCCCTCCACTTT.

This clonotype showed up many times. CDR3 in DNA: TGCAGTGCTAGAGTCGACACCGGGGAGCTGTTTTTT. Amino acid sequence: CSARVDTGELFF. The V gene is TRBV20-1, the J gene TRBJ2-2; D not resolved. V was clipped by 1 base and J by 3 bases, with 3 bases between them. Germline V gene lookup returns CDR1 DFQATT and CDR2 SNEGSKA (reference sequence). The CDR3 spans 12 residues.

This clonotype showed up many times. The chain carries TRBV12-3 or TRBV12-4 and TRBJ2-7; TRBD1 is a possible D gene (5 bases). The CDR3 extends over 15 amino acids. Deletions cut 2 bases from V and 2 bases from J, with 13 bases between. CDR3 region: CASSLYVTAAYEQYF. The CDR3 nucleotides read TGTGCCAGCAGTTTATACGTGACAGCCGCCTACGAGCAGTACTTC.

Concerning this clonotype itself: A clone one base away is much larger, so this may be a read error. The V gene is TRBV12-3 or TRBV12-4, the J gene TRBJ2-3; D perhaps matches TRBD2 (5 bases). V lost 9 bases and J lost 4, with 14 bases in between. This CDR3 has 13 residues. The CDR3 region is CASRERPPDTQYF. In nucleotides, the CDR3 is TGTGCCAGTAGGGAGCGTCCCCCAGATACGCAGTATTTT.

This clonotype turned up a few times. The chain recombines TRBV29-1 with TRBJ1-2; D may be TRBD1 (6 bases). CDR3 length: 12 residues. Trimming shortened V by 5 bases and J by 5 bases, and 12 bases separated the two germline ends. CDR1 and CDR2 (germline): SQVTM, ANQGSEA. CDR3 nucleotide sequence: TGCAGCGTTCGTCGGGGGCTGTATGGCTACACCTTC. Its protein product is CSVRRGLYGYTF. The full variable domain, in which reference TRBV29-1 and TRBJ1-2 provide the parts outside the CDR3, is SAVISQKPSRDICQRGTSLTIQCQVDSQVTMMFWYRQQPGQSLTLIATANQGSEATYESGFVIDKFPISRPNLTFSTLTVSNMSPEDSSIYLCSVRRGLYGYTFGSGTRLTVV.

This clonotype was counted ten times or more. The chain combines TRBV10-3 with TRBJ2-5; D is uncertain. The CDR3 spans 16 residues. Germline V gene sequence: CDR1 ENHRY, CDR2 SYGVKD. Trimming pared 3 bases from V and 2 bases from J, leaving 16 bases between. CDR3 sequence: CAISDLFARSQETQYF. CDR3 in DNA: TGTGCCATCAGTGACTTATTCGCCCGCTCTCAAGAGACCCAGTACTTC.